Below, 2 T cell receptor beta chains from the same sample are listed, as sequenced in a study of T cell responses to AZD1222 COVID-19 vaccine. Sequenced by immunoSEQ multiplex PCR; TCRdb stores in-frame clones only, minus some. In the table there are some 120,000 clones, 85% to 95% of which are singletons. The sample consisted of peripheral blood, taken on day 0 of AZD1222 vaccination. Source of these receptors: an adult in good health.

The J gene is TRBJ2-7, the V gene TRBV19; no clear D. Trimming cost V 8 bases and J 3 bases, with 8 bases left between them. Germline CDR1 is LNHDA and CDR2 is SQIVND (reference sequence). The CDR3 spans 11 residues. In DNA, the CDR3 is TGTGCCAGTGCCCATGGCTACGAGCAGTACTTC. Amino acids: CASAHGYEQYF.

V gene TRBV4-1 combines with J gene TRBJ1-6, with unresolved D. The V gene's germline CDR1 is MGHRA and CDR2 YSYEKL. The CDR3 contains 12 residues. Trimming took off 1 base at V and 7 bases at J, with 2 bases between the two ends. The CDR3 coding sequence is TGCGCCAGCAGCCAAGTCAATTCACCCCTCCACTTT. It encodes CASSQVNSPLHF.